These T cell receptor beta chains were read from a single sample in a study of blood T cell repertoires in COVID-19. Profiling relied on immunoSEQ multiplex PCR, and the TCRdb table lists in-frame clones only, not all of them. The sample lists about 200,000 clones, more than 70% occurring once. The sequencing sample was made of peripheral blood. The source is a man aged 40-49 years with active or convalescent COVID-19. Both conserved end residues are part of each CDR3. A D gene is named only where the DNA matches it firmly. Size tells how often a clone was seen (once, few, many) or the class of an expanded clone, and some rows leave it out.

clone size: NA; J gene: TRBJ2-7; V gene: TRBV19; D gene: TRBD1; CDR3 protein: CASSLGQTLSYEQYF; CDR3 DNA: TGTGCCAGTAGTTTGGGACAGACCCTCTCCTACGAGCAGTACTTC
clone size: NA; J gene: TRBJ2-7; V gene: TRBV4-1; D gene: NA; CDR3 protein: CASSPLAGISEQYF; CDR3 DNA: TGCGCCAGCAGCCCTCTCGCCGGGATCAGCGAGCAGTACTTC
clone size: NA; J gene: TRBJ2-6; V gene: TRBV7-9; D gene: TRBD1; CDR3 protein: CASSLYSGGTGANVLTF; CDR3 DNA: TGTGCCAGCAGCTTATATTCAGGGGGTACTGGGGCCAACGTCCTGACTTTC
clone size: NA; J gene: TRBJ1-5; V gene: TRBV4-1; D gene: NA; CDR3 protein: CASSQDRLGAQPQHF; CDR3 DNA: TGCGCCAGCAGCCAAGATCGGTTAGGGGCTCAGCCCCAGCATTTT
clone size: NA; J gene: TRBJ1-4; V gene: TRBV29-1; D gene: TRBD1; CDR3 protein: CSVTQGAREKLFF; CDR3 DNA: TGCAGCGTTACGCAGGGGGCGAGGGAAAAACTGTTTTTT
clone size: NA; J gene: TRBJ2-3; V gene: TRBV5-6; D gene: TRBD2; CDR3 protein: CASSLWGRVGTDTQYF; CDR3 DNA: TGTGCCAGCAGCCTGTGGGGGAGGGTTGGCACAGATACGCAGTATTTT
clone size: NA; J gene: TRBJ2-5; V gene: TRBV5-1; D gene: NA; CDR3 protein: CASSPQDSYQETQYF; CDR3 DNA: TGCGCCAGCAGCCCTCAGGACAGTTACCAAGAGACCCAGTACTTC
clone size: NA; J gene: TRBJ1-5; V gene: TRBV6-1; D gene: TRBD1; CDR3 protein: CASSARDRGVHQPQHF; CDR3 DNA: TGTGCCAGCAGTGCTAGGGACAGGGGTGTACATCAGCCCCAGCATTTT
clone size: NA; J gene: TRBJ2-1; V gene: TRBV5-5; D gene: TRBD2; CDR3 protein: CASSLQPSGPYNEQFF; CDR3 DNA: TGTGCCAGCAGCCTCCAGCCTAGCGGGCCTTACAATGAGCAGTTCTTC
clone size: NA; J gene: TRBJ2-1; V gene: TRBV7-9; D gene: NA; CDR3 protein: CASSLFLEQFF; CDR3 DNA: TGTGCCAGCAGCTTGTTTCTTGAGCAGTTCTTC
clone size: NA; J gene: TRBJ2-7; V gene: TRBV6-5; D gene: NA; CDR3 protein: CASMASPGPYEQYF; CDR3 DNA: TGTGCCAGCATGGCAAGCCCAGGGCCCTACGAGCAGTACTTC
clone size: few; J gene: TRBJ1-3; V gene: TRBV11-3; D gene: TRBD1; CDR3 protein: CASSSKDRLSSGNTIYF; CDR3 DNA: TGTGCCAGCAGCTCTAAGGACAGGCTCAGCTCTGGAAACACCATATATTTT
clone size: NA; J gene: TRBJ2-2; V gene: TRBV11-2; D gene: TRBD2; CDR3 protein: CASSLQGLAGVRTGELFF; CDR3 DNA: TGTGCCAGCAGCTTACAAGGGCTAGCGGGGGTCCGAACCGGGGAGCTGTTTTTT
clone size: NA; J gene: TRBJ1-2; V gene: TRBV6-5; D gene: TRBD1; CDR3 protein: CASTTGGRRGYTF; CDR3 DNA: TGTGCCAGCACGACAGGGGGAAGAAGGGGCTACACCTTC
clone size: NA; J gene: TRBJ2-3; V gene: TRBV27; D gene: NA; CDR3 protein: CASSLQAGFWADTQYF; CDR3 DNA: TGTGCCAGCAGTTTACAGGCAGGCTTTTGGGCAGATACGCAGTATTTT
clone size: NA; J gene: TRBJ2-3; V gene: TRBV28; D gene: TRBD2; CDR3 protein: CASSRIRTGGDTQYF; CDR3 DNA: TGTGCCAGCAGCCGAATAAGGACGGGAGGAGATACGCAGTATTTT
clone size: NA; J gene: TRBJ1-3; V gene: TRBV3-1/TRBV3-2; D gene: NA; CDR3 protein: CASSEIYRAGNTIYF; CDR3 DNA: TGTGCCAGCAGCGAAATCTACAGGGCTGGAAACACCATATATTTT
clone size: NA; J gene: TRBJ2-1; V gene: TRBV2; D gene: TRBD2; CDR3 protein: CASSELMGLVDNEQFF; CDR3 DNA: TGTGCCAGCAGTGAACTAATGGGACTAGTGGACAATGAGCAGTTCTTC
clone size: NA; J gene: TRBJ2-7; V gene: TRBV6-5; D gene: TRBD1; CDR3 protein: CASSYSPGQGGYEQYF; CDR3 DNA: TGTGCCAGCAGTTACTCCCCGGGACAGGGGGGCTACGAGCAGTACTTC
clone size: NA; J gene: TRBJ2-3; V gene: TRBV19; D gene: NA; CDR3 protein: CASSISRGTDTQYF; CDR3 DNA: TGTGCCAGTAGTATAAGCAGGGGCACAGATACGCAGTATTTT